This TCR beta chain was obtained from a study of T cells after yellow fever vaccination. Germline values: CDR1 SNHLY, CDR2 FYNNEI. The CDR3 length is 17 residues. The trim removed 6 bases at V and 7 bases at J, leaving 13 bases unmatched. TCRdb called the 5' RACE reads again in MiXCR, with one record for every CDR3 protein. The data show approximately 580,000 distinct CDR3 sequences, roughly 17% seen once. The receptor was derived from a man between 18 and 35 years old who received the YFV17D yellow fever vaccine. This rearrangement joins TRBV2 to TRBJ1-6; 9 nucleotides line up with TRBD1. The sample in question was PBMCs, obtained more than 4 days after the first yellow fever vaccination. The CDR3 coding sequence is TGTGCCAGCAGCATCCTCCCGGGACAGGGCGCGAATTCACCCCTCCACTTT. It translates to CASSILPGQGANSPLHF.